This T cell receptor beta chain comes out of a study of CD8 T cells in ankylosing spondylitis. V was cut by 1 base and J by 4 bases, with 17 bases left in between. The CDR3 consists of 17 residues. Germline V gene sequence: CDR1 MGHRA, CDR2 YSYEKL. TCRdb analysed the 5' RACE reads with MiXCR anew, one entry per CDR3 protein. The profile shows 650,000 to 800,000 distinct CDR3 sequences, roughly 20% of them singletons. This clonotype was observed at least ten times. What it binds is unknown. Study outcomes and limitations: Enrichment of disease-linked clones was reportedly significant in matched ankylosing spondylitis synovial fluid. Blood of patients with ankylosing spondylitis appeared to be characterized by a TCR beta motif of roughly eight highly homologous variants.

The sequence was collected from a male donor with ankylosing spondylitis. This rearrangement joins TRBV4-1 to TRBJ2-1; D gene ambiguous. Sequenced material: blood, either unsorted or a sorted T cell fraction (not recorded which). The CDR3 region is CASSQGVPRVPYNEQFF. DNA of the CDR3: TGCGCCAGCAGCCAAGGGGTCCCTAGGGTACCGTACAATGAGCAGTTCTTC.